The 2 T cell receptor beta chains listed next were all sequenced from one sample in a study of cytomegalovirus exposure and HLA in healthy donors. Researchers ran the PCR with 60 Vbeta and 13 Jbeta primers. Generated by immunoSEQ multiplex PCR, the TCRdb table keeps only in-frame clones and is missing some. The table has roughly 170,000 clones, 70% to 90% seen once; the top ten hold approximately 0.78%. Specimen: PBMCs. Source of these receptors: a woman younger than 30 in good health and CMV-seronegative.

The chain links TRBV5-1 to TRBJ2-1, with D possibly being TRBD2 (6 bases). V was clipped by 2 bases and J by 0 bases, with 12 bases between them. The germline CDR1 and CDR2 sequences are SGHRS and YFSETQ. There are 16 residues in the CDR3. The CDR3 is CASSFFRESSYNEQFF. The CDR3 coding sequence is TGCGCCAGCAGCTTTTTCCGGGAGAGCTCCTACAATGAGCAGTTCTTC.

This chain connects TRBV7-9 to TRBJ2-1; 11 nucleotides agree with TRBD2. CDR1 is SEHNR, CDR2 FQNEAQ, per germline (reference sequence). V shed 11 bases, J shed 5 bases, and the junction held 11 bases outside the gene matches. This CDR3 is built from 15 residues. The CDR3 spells CASCVGGLADNEQFF. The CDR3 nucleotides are TGTGCCTCTTGTGTGGGGGGACTAGCGGACAATGAGCAGTTCTTC.